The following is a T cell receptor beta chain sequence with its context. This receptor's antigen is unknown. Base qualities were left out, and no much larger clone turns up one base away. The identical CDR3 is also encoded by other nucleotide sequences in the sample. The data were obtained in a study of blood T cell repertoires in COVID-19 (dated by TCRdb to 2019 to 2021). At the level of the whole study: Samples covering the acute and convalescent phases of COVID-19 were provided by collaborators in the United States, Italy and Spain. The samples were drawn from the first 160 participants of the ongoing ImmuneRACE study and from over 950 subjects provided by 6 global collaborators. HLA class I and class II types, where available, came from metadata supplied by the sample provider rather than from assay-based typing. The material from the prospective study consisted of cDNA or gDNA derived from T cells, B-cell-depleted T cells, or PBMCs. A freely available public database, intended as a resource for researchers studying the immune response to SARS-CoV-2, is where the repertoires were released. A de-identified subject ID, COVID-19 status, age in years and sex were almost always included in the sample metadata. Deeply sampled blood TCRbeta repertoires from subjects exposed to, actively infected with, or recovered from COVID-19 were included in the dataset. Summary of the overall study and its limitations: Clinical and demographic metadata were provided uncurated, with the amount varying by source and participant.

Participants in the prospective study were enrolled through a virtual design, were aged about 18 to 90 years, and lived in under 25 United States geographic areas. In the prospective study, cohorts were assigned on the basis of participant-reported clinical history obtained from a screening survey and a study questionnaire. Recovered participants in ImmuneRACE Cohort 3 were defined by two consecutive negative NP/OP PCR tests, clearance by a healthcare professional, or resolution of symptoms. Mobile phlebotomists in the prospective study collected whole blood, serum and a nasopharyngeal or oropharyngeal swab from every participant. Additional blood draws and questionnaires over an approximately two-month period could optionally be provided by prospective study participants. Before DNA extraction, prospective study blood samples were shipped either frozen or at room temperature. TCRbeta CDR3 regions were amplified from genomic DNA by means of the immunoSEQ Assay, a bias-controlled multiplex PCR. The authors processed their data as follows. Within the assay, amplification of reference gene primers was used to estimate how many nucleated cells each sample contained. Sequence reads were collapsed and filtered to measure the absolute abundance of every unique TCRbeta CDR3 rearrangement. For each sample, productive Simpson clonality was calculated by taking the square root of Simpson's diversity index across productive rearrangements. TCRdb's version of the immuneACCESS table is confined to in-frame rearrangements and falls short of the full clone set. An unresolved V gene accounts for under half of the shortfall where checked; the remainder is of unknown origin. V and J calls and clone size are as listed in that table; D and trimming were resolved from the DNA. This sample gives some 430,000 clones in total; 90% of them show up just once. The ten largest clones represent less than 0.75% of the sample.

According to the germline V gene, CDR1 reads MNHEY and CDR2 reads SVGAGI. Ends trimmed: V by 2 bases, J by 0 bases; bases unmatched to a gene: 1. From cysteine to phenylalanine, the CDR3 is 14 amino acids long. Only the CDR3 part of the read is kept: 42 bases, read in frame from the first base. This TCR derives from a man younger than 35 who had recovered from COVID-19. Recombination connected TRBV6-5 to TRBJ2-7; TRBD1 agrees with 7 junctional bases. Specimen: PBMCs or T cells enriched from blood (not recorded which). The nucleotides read TGTGCCAGCAGTTACCGGGACAGCTCCTACGAGCAGTACTTC. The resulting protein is CASSYRDSSYEQYF.